This is a list of T cell receptor beta chains from one sample in a study of cytomegalovirus exposure and HLA in healthy donors. Profiling relied on immunoSEQ multiplex PCR, and the TCRdb table lists in-frame clones only, not all of them. This table has 78,000 or so clones, 90% to 95% appearing once. Sequencing was performed on PBMCs. These receptors were obtained from a woman between 18 and 29 years old in good health and CMV-seropositive. Both conserved end residues are part of each CDR3. A D gene is named only where the DNA matches it firmly. The size entry is marked missing in some rows and otherwise reads once, few, many or a size class.

clone_size	d_call	v_call	j_call	cdr3_nt	cdr3_aa
-	TRBD1	TRBV18	TRBJ2-3	TGTGCCAGCTCACCCGACAGGGGGGTCACAGATACGCAGTATTTT	CASSPDRGVTDTQYF
-	-	TRBV7-8	TRBJ1-5	TGTGCCAGCAGCTTGGAGGAGGGCCGTAATCAGCCCCAGCATTTT	CASSLEEGRNQPQHF
-	TRBD1	TRBV7-8	TRBJ1-4	TGTGCCAGCAGCTCCTCCTCGGGACAGGCATCCGCGGCCTCTGAAAAACTGTTTTTT	CASSSSSGQASAASEKLFF
-	-	TRBV18	TRBJ1-5	TGTGCCAGCTCATTTCCGGGACACCAGCCCCAGCATTTT	CASSFPGHQPQHF
-	-	TRBV7-9	TRBJ2-3	TGTGCCAGCAGCCTGGAGCCGGGGTTCGATACGCAGTATTTT	CASSLEPGFDTQYF
-	-	TRBV14	TRBJ1-6	TGTGCCGGCAGCGACGGGTTGGGGCCTAGATCACCCCTCCACTTT	CAGSDGLGPRSPLHF
-	TRBD2	TRBV6-1	TRBJ2-3	TGTGCCACCGCAGAAGCGGGGTACGACACAGATACGCAGTATTTT	CATAEAGYDTDTQYF
-	-	TRBV11-2	TRBJ1-2	TGTGCCAGCAGCTTATTATGGGGCCCCTACCTTAACTATGGCTACACCTTC	CASSLLWGPYLNYGYTF
-	-	TRBV5-1	TRBJ1-1	TGCGCCAGCAGCTTTTCCAGGGAAATGAACACTGAAGCTTTCTTT	CASSFSREMNTEAFF
-	-	TRBV7-9	TRBJ2-7	TGTGCCAGCAGCTTGTTAACAGAGAGCTCCTACGAGCAGTACTTC	CASSLLTESSYEQYF
-	-	TRBV5-4	TRBJ2-7	TGTGCCAGCAGCTTGGACATGGCGCAGGTGTCCTACGAGCAGTACTTC	CASSLDMAQVSYEQYF
-	-	TRBV5-1	TRBJ1-1	TGCGCCAGCAGCCAAGGGTACAGGGACACTGAAGCTTTCTTT	CASSQGYRDTEAFF
-	-	TRBV7-9	TRBJ2-1	TGTGCCAGCAGTAGCGGTGGTTACAATGAGCAGTTCTTC	CASSSGGYNEQFF
-	-	TRBV28	TRBJ2-7	TGTGCCAGCAGTTTGTCAGTGCACCCGAACAACTACGAGCAGTACTTC	CASSLSVHPNNYEQYF
-	-	TRBV5-1	TRBJ2-1	TGCGCCAGCAGCTTTGGCAGGTCCGACAATGAGCAGTTCTTC	CASSFGRSDNEQFF
-	TRBD2	TRBV14	TRBJ2-7	TGTGCCAGCAGCCACCGAATCGGAAGCGGGAGCGTAAACGAGCAGTACTTC	CASSHRIGSGSVNEQYF
once	TRBD1	TRBV2	TRBJ1-2	TGTGCCAGCAGACCGGGACAGGGGGCAGTTGGCTACACCTTC	CASRPGQGAVGYTF
-	-	TRBV19	TRBJ2-3	TGTGCCAGTAGTTCCCTGGGGGGGCGCACAGATACGCAGTATTTT	CASSSLGGRTDTQYF
once	TRBD1	TRBV9	TRBJ2-7	TGTGCCAGCAGCGTAGGAGGGACAGACATCTACGAGCAGTACTTC	CASSVGGTDIYEQYF
-	-	TRBV7-3	TRBJ2-1	TGTGCCAGCAGCTTAGGGGGCTCGCCGGACAATGAGCAGTTCTTC	CASSLGGSPDNEQFF
-	-	TRBV5-1	TRBJ2-1	TGCGCCAGCAGCTCGACGGGGGGCTGGAATGAGCAGTTCTTC	CASSSTGGWNEQFF
-	-	TRBV11-2	TRBJ1-2	TGTGCCAGCAGCTTGGGGCCTTCTAACTATGGCTACACCTTC	CASSLGPSNYGYTF
-	-	TRBV6-5	TRBJ1-3	TGTGCCAGCAGTTACGCCACAGGAAACACCATATATTTT	CASSYATGNTIYF
-	-	TRBV4-2	TRBJ1-6	TGTGCCAGCAGCCAAGTGGAGGCAGGAAGGACCCTCCACTTT	CASSQVEAGRTLHF
-	-	TRBV11-2	TRBJ1-1	TGTGCCAGCAGCTTCGGGGTTTCGGTCATGAACACTGAAGCTTTCTTT	CASSFGVSVMNTEAFF
-	-	TRBV7-9	TRBJ2-5	TGTGCCAGCAGCTTCAAGGGAGTCGGGGAGACCCAGTACTTC	CASSFKGVGETQYF
-	TRBD2	TRBV5-5	TRBJ2-5	TGTGCCAGCAGCTCCTGGCGAGCGGGGGGGCCGGGGGAGACCCAGTACTTC	CASSSWRAGGPGETQYF
-	-	TRBV14	TRBJ2-3	TGTGCCAGCAGCCAGACAGGTCTGGGACCGCAGTATTTT	CASSQTGLGPQYF
-	TRBD1	TRBV5-1	TRBJ2-5	TGCGCCAGCAGCCGGACAGGGTATAACCAAGAGACCCAGTACTTC	CASSRTGYNQETQYF
few	TRBD2	TRBV4-1	TRBJ2-2	TGCGCCAGCAGCCAGGCCGGGAGGGGGGCGAACACCGGGGAGCTGTTTTTT	CASSQAGRGANTGELFF